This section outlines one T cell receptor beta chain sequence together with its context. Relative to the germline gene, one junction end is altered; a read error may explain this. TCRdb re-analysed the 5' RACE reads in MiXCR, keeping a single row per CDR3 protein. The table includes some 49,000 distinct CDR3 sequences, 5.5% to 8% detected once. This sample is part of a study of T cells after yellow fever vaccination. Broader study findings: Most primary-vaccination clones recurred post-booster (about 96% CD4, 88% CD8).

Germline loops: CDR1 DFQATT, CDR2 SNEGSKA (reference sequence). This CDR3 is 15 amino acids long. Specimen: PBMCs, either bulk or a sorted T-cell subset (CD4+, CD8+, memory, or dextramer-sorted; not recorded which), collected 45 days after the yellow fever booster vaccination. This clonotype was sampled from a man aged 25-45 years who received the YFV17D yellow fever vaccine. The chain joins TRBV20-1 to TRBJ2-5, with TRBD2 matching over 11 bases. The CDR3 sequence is CSARDSGRAGETLYF. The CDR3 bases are TGCAGTGCTAGAGATAGCGGGAGGGCCGGAGAGACCCTGTACTTC.